Only a few counts were recorded for the clone carrying this TCR beta chain. In the original processing: Reference gene primer amplification gave estimated nucleated cell counts. The repertoire was sequenced with immunoSEQ multiplex PCR; TCRdb's copy has only in-frame clones and lacks some. V, J and clone size are taken as reported in that table, and D and trimming were inferred from the DNA itself. The sample shows around 70,000 clones, approximately 80% of them seen only once. The CDR3 has 14 amino acids. Trimming took off 5 bases at V and 3 bases at J, with 8 bases between the two ends. Germline values: CDR1 LNHDA, CDR2 SQIVND (reference sequence). The data derive from a study of blood T cell repertoires in COVID-19. Study overall: Samples taken during acute and convalescent COVID-19 were collected in the United States, Italy and Spain. PBMCs, B-cell-depleted T cells, or T cells provided the cDNA or gDNA that made up the material.

The chain carries TRBV19 and TRBJ2-6; D may be TRBD2 (6 bases). This receptor was obtained from a woman over 75 with active or convalescent COVID-19. The sequencing input was peripheral blood. Here the CDR3 reads CASSWRDGANVLTF. The CDR3 DNA sequence: TGTGCCAGTAGTTGGAGGGATGGGGCCAACGTCCTGACTTTC. Variable domain in full (rest from reference TRBV19 and TRBJ2-6): DGGITQSPKYLFRKEGQNVTLSCEQNLNHDAMYWYRQDPGQGLRLIYYSQIVNDFQKGDIAEGYSVSREKKESFPLTVTSAQKNPTAFYLCASSWRDGANVLTFGAGSRLTVL.